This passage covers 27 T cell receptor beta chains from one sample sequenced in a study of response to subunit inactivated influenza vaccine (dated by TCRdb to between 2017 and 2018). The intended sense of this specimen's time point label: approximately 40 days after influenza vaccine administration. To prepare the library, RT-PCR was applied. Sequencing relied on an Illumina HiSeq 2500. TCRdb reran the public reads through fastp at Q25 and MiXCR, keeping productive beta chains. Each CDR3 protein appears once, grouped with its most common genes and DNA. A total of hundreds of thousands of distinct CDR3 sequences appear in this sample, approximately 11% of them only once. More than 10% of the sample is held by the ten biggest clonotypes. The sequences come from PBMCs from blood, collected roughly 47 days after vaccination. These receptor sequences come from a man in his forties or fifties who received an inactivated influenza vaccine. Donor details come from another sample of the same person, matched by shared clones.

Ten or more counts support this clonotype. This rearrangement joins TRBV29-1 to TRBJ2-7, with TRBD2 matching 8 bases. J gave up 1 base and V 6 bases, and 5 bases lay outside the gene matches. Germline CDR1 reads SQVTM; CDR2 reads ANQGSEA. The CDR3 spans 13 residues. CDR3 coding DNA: TGCAGCGTGGGGGTAGCGGGATCCTACGAGCAGTACTTC. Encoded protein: CSVGVAGSYEQYF.

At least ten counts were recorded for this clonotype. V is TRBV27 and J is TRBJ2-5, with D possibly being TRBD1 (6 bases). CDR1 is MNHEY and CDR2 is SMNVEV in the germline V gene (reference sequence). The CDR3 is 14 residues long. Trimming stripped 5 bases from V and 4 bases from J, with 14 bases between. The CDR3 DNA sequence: TGTGCCAGCAGTGCCACAGGGTATGGAGAGACCCAGTACTTC. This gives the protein CASSATGYGETQYF.

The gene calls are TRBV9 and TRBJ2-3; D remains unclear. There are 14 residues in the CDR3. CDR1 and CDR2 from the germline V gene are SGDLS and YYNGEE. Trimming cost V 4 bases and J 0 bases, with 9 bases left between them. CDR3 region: CASSPPFSTDTQYF. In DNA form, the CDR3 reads TGTGCCAGCAGCCCCCCGTTTAGCACAGATACGCAGTATTTT.

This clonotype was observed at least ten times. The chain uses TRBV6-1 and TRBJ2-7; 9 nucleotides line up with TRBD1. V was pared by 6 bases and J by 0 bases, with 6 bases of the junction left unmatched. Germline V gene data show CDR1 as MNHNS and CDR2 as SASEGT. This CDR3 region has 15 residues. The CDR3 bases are TGTGCCAGCAGGGGGACAGGGCGAAACTCCTACGAGCAGTACTTC. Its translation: CASRGTGRNSYEQYF.

CDR3 in DNA: TGCAGTGCTAGAGCGAACCCAGGGGGGAACACTGAAGCTTTCTTT. Translation gives CSARANPGGNTEAFF. The chain has TRBV20-1 and TRBJ1-1; 7 nucleotides align to TRBD1. The CDR3 loop spans 15 amino acids. J lost 1 base, V lost 1 base, and 6 bases had no gene match. Per germline, CDR1 DFQATT and CDR2 SNEGSKA (reference sequence).

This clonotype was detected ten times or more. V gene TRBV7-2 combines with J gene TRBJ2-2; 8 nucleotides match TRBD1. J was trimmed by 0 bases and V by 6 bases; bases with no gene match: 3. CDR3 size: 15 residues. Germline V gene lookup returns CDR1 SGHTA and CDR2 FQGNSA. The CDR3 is CASRRGQANTGELFF. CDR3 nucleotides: TGTGCCAGCAGACGGGGACAGGCGAACACCGGGGAGCTGTTTTTT.

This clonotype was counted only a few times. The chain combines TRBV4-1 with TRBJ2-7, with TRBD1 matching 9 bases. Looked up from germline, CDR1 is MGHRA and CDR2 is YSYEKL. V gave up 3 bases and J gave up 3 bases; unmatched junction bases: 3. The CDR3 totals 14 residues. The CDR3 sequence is CASSQDRGYYEQYF. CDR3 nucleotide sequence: TGCGCCAGCAGCCAGGACAGGGGCTACTACGAGCAGTACTTC.

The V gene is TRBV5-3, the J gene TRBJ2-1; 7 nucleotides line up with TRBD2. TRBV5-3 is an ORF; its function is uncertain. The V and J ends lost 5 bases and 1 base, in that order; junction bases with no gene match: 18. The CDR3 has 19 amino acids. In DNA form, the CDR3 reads TGTGCCAGAAGTATCTTTGTGGCGGGAGCGAGTATGTCCTACAATGAGCAGTTCTTC. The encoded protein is CARSIFVAGASMSYNEQFF.

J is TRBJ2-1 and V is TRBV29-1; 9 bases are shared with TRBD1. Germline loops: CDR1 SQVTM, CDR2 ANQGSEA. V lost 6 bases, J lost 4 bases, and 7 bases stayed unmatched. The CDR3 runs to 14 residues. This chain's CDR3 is CSVRGQGQYNEQFF. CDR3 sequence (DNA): TGCAGCGTGAGGGGACAGGGTCAATACAATGAGCAGTTCTTC.

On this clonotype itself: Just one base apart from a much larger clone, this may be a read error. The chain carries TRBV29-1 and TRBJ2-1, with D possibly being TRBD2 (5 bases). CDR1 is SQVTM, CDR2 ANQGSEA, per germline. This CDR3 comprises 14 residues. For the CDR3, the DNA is TGCAGCGATGGTGCGCGGGCAGCCTACAATGAGCGGTTCTTC. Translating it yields CSDGARAAYNERFF.

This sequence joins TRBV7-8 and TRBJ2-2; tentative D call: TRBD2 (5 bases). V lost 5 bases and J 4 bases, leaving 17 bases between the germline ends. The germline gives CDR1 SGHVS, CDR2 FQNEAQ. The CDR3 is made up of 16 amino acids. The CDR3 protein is CASSPPSDYLTGELFF. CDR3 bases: TGTGCCAGCAGCCCCCCGTCCGACTACCTCACCGGGGAGCTGTTTTTT.

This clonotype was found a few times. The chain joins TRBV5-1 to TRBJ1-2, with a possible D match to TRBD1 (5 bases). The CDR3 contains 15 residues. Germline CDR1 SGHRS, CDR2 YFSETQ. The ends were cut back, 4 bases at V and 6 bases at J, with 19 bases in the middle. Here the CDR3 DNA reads TGCGCCAGCAGCCAGTCCGGGACGGTCGGCGATGGCTACACCTTC. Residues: CASSQSGTVGDGYTF.

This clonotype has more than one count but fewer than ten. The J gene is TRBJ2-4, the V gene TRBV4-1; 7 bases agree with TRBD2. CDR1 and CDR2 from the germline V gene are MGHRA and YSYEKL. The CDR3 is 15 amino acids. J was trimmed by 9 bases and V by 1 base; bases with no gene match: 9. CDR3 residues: CASSQGVGGLVIQYF. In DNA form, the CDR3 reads TGCGCCAGCAGCCAAGGTGTGGGGGGGTTGGTCATTCAGTACTTC.

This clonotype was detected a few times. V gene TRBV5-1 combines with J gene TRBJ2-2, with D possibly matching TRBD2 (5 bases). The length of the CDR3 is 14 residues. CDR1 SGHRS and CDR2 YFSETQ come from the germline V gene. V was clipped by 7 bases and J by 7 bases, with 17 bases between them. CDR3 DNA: TGCGCCAGCTCTAGCCGGAACTGGGGCGGGGAGCTGTTTTTT. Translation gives CASSSRNWGGELFF.

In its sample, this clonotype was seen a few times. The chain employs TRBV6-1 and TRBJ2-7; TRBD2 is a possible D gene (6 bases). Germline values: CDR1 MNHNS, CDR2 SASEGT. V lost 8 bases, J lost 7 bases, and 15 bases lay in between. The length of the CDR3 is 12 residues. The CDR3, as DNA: TGTGCCAGCTACCCAGCTGCGGGGGAGCAGTACTTC. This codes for CASYPAAGEQYF.

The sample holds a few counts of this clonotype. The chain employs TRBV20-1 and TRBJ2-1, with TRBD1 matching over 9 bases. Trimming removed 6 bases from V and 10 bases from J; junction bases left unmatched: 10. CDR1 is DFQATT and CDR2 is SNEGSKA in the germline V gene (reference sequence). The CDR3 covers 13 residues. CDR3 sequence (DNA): TGCAGTGCGGCAGCTCGGACAGGGGTCGAGCAGTTCTTC. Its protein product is CSAAARTGVEQFF.

Here the CDR3 reads CSARDLRGRTDTQYF. As DNA, the CDR3 is TGCAGTGCTAGAGATTTGCGGGGGCGCACAGATACGCAGTATTTT. V and J are TRBV20-1 and TRBJ2-3; weak D call: TRBD2 (7 bases). Trimming took off 0 bases at V and 1 base at J, with 11 bases between the two ends. The germline CDR1 and CDR2 sequences are DFQATT and SNEGSKA (reference sequence). CDR3 length: 15 residues.

For the CDR3, the DNA is TGTGCCAGCAGCCCGACCACGTGGGGTGATACGCAGTATTTT. The encoded protein is CASSPTTWGDTQYF. The chain has TRBV3-1 and TRBJ2-3; D is unresolved. Trimming shortened V by 4 bases and J by 6 bases, and 14 bases separated the two germline ends. The germline CDR1 and CDR2 sequences are LGHDT and YNNKEL (reference sequence). There are 14 residues in the CDR3.

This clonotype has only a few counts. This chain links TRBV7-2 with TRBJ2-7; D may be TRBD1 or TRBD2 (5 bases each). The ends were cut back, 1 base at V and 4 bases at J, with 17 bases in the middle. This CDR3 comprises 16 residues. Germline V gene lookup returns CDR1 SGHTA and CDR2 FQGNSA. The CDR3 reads CASSLGQPGTPYEQYF. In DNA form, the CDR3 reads TGTGCCAGCAGCTTAGGACAGCCCGGGACCCCTTACGAGCAGTACTTC.

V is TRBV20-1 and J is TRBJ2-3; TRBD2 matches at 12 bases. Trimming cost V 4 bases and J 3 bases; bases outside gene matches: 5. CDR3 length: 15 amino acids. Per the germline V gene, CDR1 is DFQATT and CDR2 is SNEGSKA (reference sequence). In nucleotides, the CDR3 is TGCAGTGCTAAAGAACTAGCGGGAGGAACAGATACGCAGTATTTT. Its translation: CSAKELAGGTDTQYF.

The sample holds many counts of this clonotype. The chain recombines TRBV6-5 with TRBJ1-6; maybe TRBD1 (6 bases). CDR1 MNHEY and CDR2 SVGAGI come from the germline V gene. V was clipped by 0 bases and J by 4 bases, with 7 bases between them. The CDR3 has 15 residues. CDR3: CASSYSRGYNSPLHF. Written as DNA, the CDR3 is TGTGCCAGCAGTTACTCCAGGGGATATAATTCACCCCTCCACTTT.

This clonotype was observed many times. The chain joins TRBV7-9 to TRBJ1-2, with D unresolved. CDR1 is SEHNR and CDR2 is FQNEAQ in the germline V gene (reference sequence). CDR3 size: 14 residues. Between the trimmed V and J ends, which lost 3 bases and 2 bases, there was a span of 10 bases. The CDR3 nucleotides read TGTGCCAGCAGCTTCCTTTCTACAAACTATGGCTACACCTTC. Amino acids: CASSFLSTNYGYTF.

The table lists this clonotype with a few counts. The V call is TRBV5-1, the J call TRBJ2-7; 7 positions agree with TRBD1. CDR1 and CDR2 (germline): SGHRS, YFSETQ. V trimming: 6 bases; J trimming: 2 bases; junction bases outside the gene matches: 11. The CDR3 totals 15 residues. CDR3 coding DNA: TGCGCCAGCAATAATGCAGGACAGGACCCCTACGAGCAGTACTTC. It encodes CASNNAGQDPYEQYF.

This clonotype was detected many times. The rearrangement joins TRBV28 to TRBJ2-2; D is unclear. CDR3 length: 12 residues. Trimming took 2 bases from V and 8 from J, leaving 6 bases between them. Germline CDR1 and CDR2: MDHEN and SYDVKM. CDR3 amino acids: CASSLGLGELFF. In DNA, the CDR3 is TGTGCCAGCAGTTTAGGTTTGGGGGAGCTGTTTTTT.

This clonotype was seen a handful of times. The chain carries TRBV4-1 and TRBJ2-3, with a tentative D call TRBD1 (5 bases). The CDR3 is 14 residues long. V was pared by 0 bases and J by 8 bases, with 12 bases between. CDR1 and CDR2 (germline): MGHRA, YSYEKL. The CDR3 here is CASSQDPRTPTQYF. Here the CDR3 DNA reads TGCGCCAGCAGCCAAGATCCCAGGACACCTACGCAGTATTTT.

The CDR3 DNA reads as TGCGCCAGCAGCCAGTCTGGACAGGGCACCGGGGAGCTGTTTTTT. Translated: CASSQSGQGTGELFF. This rearrangement joins TRBV4-1 to TRBJ2-2, with 8 bases fitting TRBD1. Trimming took 3 bases from V and 4 from J; bases not matched to a gene: 4. The CDR3 runs 15 residues. In germline, CDR1 is MGHRA, CDR2 YSYEKL.

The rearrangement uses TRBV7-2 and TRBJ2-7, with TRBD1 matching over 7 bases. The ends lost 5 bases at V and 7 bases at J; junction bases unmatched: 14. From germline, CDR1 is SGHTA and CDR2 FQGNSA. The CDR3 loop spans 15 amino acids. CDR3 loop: CASSPSGTVVREQYF. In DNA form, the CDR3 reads TGTGCCAGCAGCCCATCCGGGACAGTGGTAAGGGAGCAGTACTTC.